This T cell receptor (beta chain) was recovered during a study of cytomegalovirus exposure and HLA in healthy donors. PCR amplification relied on 60 Vbeta primers (plus 13 Jbeta primers). Measured with immunoSEQ multiplex PCR; TCRdb has only the in-frame clones, and not every one. The table shows 130,000 to 150,000 clones, with 78% occurring only once. The CDR3 extends over 13 amino acids. Trimming removed 3 bases from V and 1 base from J, with 6 bases in between. Germline CDR1 is SGHNT and CDR2 is YYREEE (reference sequence). This TCR came from a woman aged 18-29 years in good health and CMV-seropositive. Sequencing used PBMCs. V is TRBV5-4 and J is TRBJ2-3; unclear D gene. CDR3 loop: CASSYQGTDTQYF. The CDR3 region has the DNA TGTGCCAGCAGCTACCAGGGCACAGATACGCAGTATTTT.